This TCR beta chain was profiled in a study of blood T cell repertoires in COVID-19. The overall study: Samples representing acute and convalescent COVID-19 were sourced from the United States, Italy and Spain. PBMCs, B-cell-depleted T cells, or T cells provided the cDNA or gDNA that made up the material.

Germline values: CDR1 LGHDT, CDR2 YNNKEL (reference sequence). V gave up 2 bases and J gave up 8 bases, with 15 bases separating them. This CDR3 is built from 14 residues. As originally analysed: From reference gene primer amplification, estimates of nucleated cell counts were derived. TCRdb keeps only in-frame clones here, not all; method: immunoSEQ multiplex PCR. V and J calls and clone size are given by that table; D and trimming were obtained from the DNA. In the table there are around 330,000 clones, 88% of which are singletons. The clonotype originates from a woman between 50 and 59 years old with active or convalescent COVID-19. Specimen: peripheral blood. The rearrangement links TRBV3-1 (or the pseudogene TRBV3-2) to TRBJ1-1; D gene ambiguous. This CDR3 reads CASSQPAGGGEAFF. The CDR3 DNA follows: TGTGCCAGCAGCCAACCTGCCGGAGGAGGAGAAGCTTTCTTT.